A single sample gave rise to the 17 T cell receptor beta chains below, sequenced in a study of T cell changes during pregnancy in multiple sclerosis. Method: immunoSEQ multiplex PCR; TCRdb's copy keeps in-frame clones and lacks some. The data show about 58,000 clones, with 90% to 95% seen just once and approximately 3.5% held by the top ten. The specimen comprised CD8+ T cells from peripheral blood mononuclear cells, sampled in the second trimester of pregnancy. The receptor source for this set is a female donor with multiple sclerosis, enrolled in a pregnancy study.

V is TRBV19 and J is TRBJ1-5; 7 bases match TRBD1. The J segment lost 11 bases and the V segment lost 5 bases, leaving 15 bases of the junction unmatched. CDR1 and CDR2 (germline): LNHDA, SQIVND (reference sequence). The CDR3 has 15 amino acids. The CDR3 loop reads CASSLRQGPLRAQHF. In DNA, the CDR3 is TGTGCCAGTAGTCTTAGACAGGGCCCCCTTCGGGCCCAGCATTTT.

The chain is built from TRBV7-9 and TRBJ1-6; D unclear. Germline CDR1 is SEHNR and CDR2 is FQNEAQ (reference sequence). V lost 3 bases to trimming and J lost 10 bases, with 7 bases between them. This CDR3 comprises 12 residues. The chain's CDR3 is CASSLPRSPLHF. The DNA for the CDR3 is TGTGCCAGCAGCTTGCCTAGATCACCCCTCCACTTT.

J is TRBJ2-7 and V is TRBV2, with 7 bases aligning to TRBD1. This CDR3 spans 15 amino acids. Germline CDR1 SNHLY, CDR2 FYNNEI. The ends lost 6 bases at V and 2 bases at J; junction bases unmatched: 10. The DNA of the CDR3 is TGTGCCAGCAGCAATTCCGGGACAGAGGCCTACGAGCAGTACTTC. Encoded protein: CASSNSGTEAYEQYF.

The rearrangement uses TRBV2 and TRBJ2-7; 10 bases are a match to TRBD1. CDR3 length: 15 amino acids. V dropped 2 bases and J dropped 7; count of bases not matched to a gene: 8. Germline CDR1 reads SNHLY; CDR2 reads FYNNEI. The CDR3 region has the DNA TGTGCCAGCAGTGAACCGGGACAGGGGATTGGGGAGCAGTACTTC. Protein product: CASSEPGQGIGEQYF.

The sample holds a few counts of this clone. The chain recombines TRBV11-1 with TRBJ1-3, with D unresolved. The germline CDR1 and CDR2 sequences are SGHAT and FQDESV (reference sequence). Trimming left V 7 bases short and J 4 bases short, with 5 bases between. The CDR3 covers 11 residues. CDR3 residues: CASNPGNTIYF. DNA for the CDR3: TGTGCCAGCAATCCGGGAAACACCATATATTTT. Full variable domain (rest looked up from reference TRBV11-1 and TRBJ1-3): EAEVAQSPRYKITEKSQAVAFWCDPISGHATLYWYRQILGQGPELLVQFQDESVVDDSQLPKDRFSAERLKGVDSTLKIQPAELGDSAMYLCASNPGNTIYFGEGSWLTVV.

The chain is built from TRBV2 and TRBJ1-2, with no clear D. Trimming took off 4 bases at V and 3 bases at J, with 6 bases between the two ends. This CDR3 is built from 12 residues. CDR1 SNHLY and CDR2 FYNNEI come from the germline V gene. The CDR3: CASSGGDYGYTF. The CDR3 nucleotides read TGTGCCAGCAGTGGAGGAGACTATGGCTACACCTTC.

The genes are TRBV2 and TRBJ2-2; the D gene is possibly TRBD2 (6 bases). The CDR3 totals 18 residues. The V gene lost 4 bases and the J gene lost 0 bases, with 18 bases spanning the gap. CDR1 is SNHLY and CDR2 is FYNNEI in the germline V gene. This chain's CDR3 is CASSGLGEERTNTGELFF. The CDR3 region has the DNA TGTGCCAGCAGTGGTTTGGGGGAGGAAAGAACGAACACCGGGGAGCTGTTTTTT.

CDR3 DNA sequence: TGTGCCAGTGGACAGGCCTACGAGCAGTACTTC. Translation: CASGQAYEQYF. This chain connects TRBV19 to TRBJ2-7, with 7 bases fitting TRBD1. This CDR3 is 11 amino acids long. V lost 8 bases to trimming and J lost 2 bases; unmatched junction nucleotides: 0. From germline, CDR1 is LNHDA and CDR2 SQIVND (reference sequence).

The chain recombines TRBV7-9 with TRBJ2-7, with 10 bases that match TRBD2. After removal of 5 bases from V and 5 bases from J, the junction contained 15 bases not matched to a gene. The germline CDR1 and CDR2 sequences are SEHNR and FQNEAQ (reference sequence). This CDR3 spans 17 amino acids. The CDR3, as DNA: TGTGCCAGCAGCCCGCCCCTTACTAGCGGGATTTTCCACGAGCAGTACTTC. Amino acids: CASSPPLTSGIFHEQYF.

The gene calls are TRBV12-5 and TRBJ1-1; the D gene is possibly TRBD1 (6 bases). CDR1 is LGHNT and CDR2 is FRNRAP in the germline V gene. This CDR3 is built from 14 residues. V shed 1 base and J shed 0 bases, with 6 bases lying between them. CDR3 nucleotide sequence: TGTGCTAGTGGTTTGGGGGGGCTGAACACTGAAGCTTTCTTT. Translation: CASGLGGLNTEAFF.

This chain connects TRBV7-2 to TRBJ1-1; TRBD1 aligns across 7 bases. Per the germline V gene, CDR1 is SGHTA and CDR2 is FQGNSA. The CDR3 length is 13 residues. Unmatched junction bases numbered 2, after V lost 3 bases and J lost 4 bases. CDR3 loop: CASSFTGVTEAFF. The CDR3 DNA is TGTGCCAGCAGCTTCACAGGGGTCACTGAAGCTTTCTTT.

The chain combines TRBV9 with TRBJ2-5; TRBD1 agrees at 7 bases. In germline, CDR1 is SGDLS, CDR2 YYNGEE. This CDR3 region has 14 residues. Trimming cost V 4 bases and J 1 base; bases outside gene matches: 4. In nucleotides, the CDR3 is TGTGCCAGCAGCCCCTGGGACAGCCAAGAGACCCAGTACTTC. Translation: CASSPWDSQETQYF.

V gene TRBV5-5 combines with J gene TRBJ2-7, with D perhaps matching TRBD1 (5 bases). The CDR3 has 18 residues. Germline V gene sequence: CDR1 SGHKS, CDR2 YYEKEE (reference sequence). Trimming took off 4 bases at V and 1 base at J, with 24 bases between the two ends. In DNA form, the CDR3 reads TGTGCCAGCAGCCCTTACCTTGAGACAGCCAGTTCTTCCTACGAGCAGTACTTC. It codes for CASSPYLETASSSYEQYF.

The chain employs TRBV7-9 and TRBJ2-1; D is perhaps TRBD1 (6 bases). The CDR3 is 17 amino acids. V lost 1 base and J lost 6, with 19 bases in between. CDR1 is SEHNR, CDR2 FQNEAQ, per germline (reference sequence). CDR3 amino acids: CASSLVHGTMLINEQFF. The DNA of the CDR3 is TGTGCCAGCAGCTTAGTACACGGGACAATGTTAATCAATGAGCAGTTCTTC. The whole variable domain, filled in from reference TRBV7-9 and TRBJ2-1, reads DTGVSQNPRHKITKRGQNVTFRCDPISEHNRLYWYRQTLGQGPEFLTYFQNEAQLEKSRLLSDRFSAERPKGSFSTLEIQRTEQGDSAMYLCASSLVHGTMLINEQFFGPGTRLTVL.

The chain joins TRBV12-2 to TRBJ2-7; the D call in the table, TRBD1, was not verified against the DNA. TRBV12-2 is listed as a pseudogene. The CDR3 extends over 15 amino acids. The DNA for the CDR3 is TGTGCAAGTCGCTTGGGAAGGACAGCCTTGGGCGAGCAGTACTTC. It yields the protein CASRLGRTALGEQYF.

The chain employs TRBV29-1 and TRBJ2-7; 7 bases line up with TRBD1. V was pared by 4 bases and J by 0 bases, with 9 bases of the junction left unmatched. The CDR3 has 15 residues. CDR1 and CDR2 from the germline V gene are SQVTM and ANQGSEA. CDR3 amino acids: CSVAPLDRSSYEQYF. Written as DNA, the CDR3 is TGCAGCGTTGCCCCGCTGGACAGGTCCTCCTACGAGCAGTACTTC.

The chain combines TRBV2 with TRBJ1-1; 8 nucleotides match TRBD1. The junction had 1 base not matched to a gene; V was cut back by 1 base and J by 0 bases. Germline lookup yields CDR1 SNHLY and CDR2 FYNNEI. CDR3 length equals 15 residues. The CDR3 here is CASSEEDRVNTEAFF. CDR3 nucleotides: TGTGCCAGCAGTGAAGAGGACAGGGTGAACACTGAAGCTTTCTTT.